The TCR beta chain under discussion was sequenced for a study of control samples from healthy donors and cancer patients. The data were produced by immunoSEQ multiplex PCR, yet TCRdb's version contains in-frame clones alone and is incomplete. The sample has fewer than 30,000 clones, 87% seen once. Germline CDR1 reads GTSNPN; CDR2 reads SVGIG (reference sequence). The CDR3 spans 15 residues. With V trimmed by 2 bases and J by 6 bases, 5 bases remained unmatched. This chain uses TRBV30 with TRBJ1-4; TRBD1 agrees at 11 bases. The clonotype comes from a woman aged 40 to 50 with lung cancer. The sample comprised PBMCs. The CDR3 reads CAWSPGGQGDEKLFF. CDR3 DNA sequence: TGTGCCTGGAGTCCCGGGGGACAGGGGGATGAAAAACTGTTTTTT.